A single sample is the source of the 6 T cell receptor beta chains below, sequenced in a study of glioma-infiltrating T cells after dendritic cell vaccination. Sequencing was performed with immunoSEQ multiplex PCR; in TCRdb, only in-frame clones are kept and a portion is missing. The sample holds 93,000 or so clones, 75% to 85% seen once. Sample: blood, taken before dendritic cell vaccination. These receptor sequences come from a human donor with glioblastoma.

The genes are TRBV5-1 and TRBJ2-1; 9 nucleotides match TRBD2. Unmatched junction bases numbered 10, after V lost 4 bases and J lost 5 bases. This CDR3 contains 16 residues. Germline-derived CDR1 and CDR2 are SGHRS and YFSETQ. DNA of the CDR3: TGCGCCAGCAGCCCGGGACTAGCTGCGAGGAACAATGAGCAGTTCTTC. Amino acid sequence: CASSPGLAARNNEQFF.

This chain links TRBV10-2 with TRBJ2-7, with 9 bases that match TRBD2. This CDR3 has 14 residues. Per germline, CDR1 WSHSY and CDR2 SAAADI. V gave up 6 bases and J gave up 0 bases; unmatched junction bases: 3. CDR3 sequence (DNA): TGCGCCAGCAGGCTTAGCGGGGGCTCCTACGAGCAGTACTTC. It yields the protein CASRLSGGSYEQYF.

V is TRBV5-1 and J is TRBJ2-1; 10 bases are shared with TRBD2. The CDR3 is 19 residues long. Germline V lookup: CDR1 SGHRS, CDR2 YFSETQ. V shed 3 bases, J shed 0 bases, and the junction held 12 bases outside the gene matches. The CDR3 loop is CASSSTGFLAGDSYNEQFF. CDR3 bases: TGCGCCAGCAGCTCGACGGGGTTTCTAGCGGGGGACTCCTACAATGAGCAGTTCTTC.

This clone was seen a few times. This sequence joins TRBV19 and TRBJ2-7, with 7 bases fitting TRBD2. Trimming at V came to 6 bases and at J to 0 bases, leaving 14 bases not matched to a gene. The CDR3 runs 17 residues. Germline loops: CDR1 LNHDA, CDR2 SQIVND (reference sequence). The CDR3 sequence: CASRTETYSGSSYEQYF. The CDR3 DNA is TGTGCCAGTAGAACCGAGACCTATAGCGGGTCCTCCTACGAGCAGTACTTC. Complete variable domain (other parts from reference TRBV19 and TRBJ2-7): DGGITQSPKYLFRKEGQNVTLSCEQNLNHDAMYWYRQDPGQGLRLIYYSQIVNDFQKGDIAEGYSVSREKKESFPLTVTSAQKNPTAFYLCASRTETYSGSSYEQYFGPGTRLTVT.

This chain joins TRBV18 and TRBJ2-7; D might be TRBD1 (5 bases). There are 16 residues in the CDR3. Germline V lookup: CDR1 KGHSH, CDR2 LQKENI. Trimming removed 3 bases from V and 2 bases from J, with 17 bases in between. CDR3 amino acids: CASSPGPWTNAYEQYF. DNA of the CDR3: TGTGCCAGCTCACCCGGGCCCTGGACAAACGCCTACGAGCAGTACTTC.

The chain joins TRBV4-1 to TRBJ2-1; 8 nucleotides align to TRBD1. With V trimmed by 3 bases and J by 8 bases, 12 bases remained unmatched. This CDR3 is 16 amino acids long. Germline loops: CDR1 MGHRA, CDR2 YSYEKL. The CDR3: CASSQARDRYVDEQFF. CDR3 DNA sequence: TGCGCCAGCAGCCAGGCCCGGGACAGGTACGTCGATGAGCAGTTCTTC.